This T cell receptor (beta chain) was identified in a study of blood T cell repertoires in COVID-19. Across the whole study: Samples of COVID-19 (acute and convalescent) were obtained from the United States, Italy and Spain. The cDNA or gDNA used as material had been derived from T cells, B-cell-depleted T cells, or PBMCs.

The trim removed 4 bases at V and 5 bases at J, leaving 7 bases unmatched. The CDR3 has 15 residues. CDR1 and CDR2 (germline): SGHTA, FQGTGA. The authors' processing: Amplification from reference gene primers served as the basis for estimated nucleated cell counts. The assay was immunoSEQ multiplex PCR, and TCRdb's table has in-frame clones only and misses some. The V and J calls and clone size come from that table; D and trimming were worked out from the DNA. The data hold 150,000 to 200,000 clones, with around four fifths observed a single time. This clone was seen ten or more times. The V and J genes are TRBV7-3 and TRBJ2-7; the match to TRBD2 covers 11 bases. Specimen: peripheral blood. This TCR derives from a human donor with acute or convalescent COVID-19. The donor label of this sample is uncertain. CDR3: CASSSPTSGKNEQYF. For the CDR3, the DNA is TGTGCCAGCAGCTCCCCGACTAGCGGGAAGAACGAGCAGTACTTC.